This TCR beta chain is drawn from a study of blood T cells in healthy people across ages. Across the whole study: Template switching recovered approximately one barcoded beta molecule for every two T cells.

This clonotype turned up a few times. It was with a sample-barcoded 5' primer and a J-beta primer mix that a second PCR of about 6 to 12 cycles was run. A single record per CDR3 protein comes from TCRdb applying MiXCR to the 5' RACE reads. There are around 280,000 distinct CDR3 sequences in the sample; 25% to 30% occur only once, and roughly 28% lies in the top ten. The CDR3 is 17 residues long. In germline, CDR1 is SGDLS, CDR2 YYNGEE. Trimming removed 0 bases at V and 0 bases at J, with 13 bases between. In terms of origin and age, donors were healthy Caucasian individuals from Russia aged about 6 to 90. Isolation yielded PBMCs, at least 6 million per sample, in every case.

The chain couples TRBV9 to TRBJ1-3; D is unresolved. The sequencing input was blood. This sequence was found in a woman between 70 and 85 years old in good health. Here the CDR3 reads CASSVDIRSASGNTIYF. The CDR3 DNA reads TGTGCCAGCAGCGTAGACATTCGATCCGCCTCTGGAAACACCATATATTTT.